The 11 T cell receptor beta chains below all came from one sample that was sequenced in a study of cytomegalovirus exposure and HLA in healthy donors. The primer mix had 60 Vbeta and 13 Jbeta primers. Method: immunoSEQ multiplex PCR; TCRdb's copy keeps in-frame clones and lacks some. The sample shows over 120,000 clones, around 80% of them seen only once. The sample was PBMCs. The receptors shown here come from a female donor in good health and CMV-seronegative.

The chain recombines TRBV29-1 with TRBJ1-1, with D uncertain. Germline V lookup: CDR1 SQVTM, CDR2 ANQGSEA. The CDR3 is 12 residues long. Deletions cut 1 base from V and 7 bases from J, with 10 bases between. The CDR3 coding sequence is TGCAGCGTTGAAGGGAAACAGAGTGAAGCTTTCTTT. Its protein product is CSVEGKQSEAFF.

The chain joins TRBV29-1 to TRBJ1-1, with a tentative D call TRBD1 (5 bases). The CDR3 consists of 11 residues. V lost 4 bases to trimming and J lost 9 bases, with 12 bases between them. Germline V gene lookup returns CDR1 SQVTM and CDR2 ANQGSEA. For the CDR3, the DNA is TGCAGCGTTGGGAGGGGCAACCAAGCTTTCTTT. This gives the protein CSVGRGNQAFF.

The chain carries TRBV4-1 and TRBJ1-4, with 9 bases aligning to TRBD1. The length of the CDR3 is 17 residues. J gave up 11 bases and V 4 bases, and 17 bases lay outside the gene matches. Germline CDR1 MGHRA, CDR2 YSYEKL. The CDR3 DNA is TGCGCCAGCAGCCGGCTCGGAATCCGGGACAGGGTTGTGAAACTGTTTTTT. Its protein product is CASSRLGIRDRVVKLFF.

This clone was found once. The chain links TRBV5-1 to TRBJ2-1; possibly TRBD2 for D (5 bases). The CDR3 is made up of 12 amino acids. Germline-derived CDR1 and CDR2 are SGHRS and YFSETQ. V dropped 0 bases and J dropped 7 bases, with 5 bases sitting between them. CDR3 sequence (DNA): TGCGCCAGCAGCTTGGGCGGGAATGAGCAGTTCTTC. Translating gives CASSLGGNEQFF.

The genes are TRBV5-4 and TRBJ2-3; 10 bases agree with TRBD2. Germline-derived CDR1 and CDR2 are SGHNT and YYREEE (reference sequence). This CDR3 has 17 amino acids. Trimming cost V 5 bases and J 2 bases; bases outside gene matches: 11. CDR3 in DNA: TGTGCCAGCAGTTTAGCGGTTAGCGGGAGGAACACAGATACGCAGTATTTT. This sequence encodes CASSLAVSGRNTDTQYF.

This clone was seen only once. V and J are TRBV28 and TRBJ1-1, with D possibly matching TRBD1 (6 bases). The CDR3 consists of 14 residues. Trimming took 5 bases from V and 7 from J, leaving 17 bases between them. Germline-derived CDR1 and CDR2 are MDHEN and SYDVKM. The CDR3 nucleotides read TGTGCCAGCAGTCCCTGGGGGGGACACCTTGAAGCTTTCTTT. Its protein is CASSPWGGHLEAFF.

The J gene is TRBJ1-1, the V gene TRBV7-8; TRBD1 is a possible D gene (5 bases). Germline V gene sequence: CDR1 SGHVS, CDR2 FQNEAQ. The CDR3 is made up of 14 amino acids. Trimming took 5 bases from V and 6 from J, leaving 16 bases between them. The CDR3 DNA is TGTGCCAGCAGCCAATTTGGGGCTAACCCTGAAGCTTTCTTT. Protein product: CASSQFGANPEAFF.

CDR3 in amino acids: CAKKDQGVGKAFF. CDR3 coding DNA: TGTGCCAAAAAAGACCAGGGGGTGGGTAAAGCTTTCTTT. This chain joins TRBV21-1 and TRBJ1-1; TRBD1 is the table's D call, not checked against the DNA. TRBV21-1 is termed a pseudogene. The CDR3 consists of 13 residues.

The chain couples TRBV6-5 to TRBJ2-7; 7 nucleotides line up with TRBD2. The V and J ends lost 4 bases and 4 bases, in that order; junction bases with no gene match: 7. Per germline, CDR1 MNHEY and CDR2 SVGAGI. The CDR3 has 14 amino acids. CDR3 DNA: TGTGCCAGCAGTTTACTAGCGTGGAGTTACGAGCAGTACTTC. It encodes CASSLLAWSYEQYF.

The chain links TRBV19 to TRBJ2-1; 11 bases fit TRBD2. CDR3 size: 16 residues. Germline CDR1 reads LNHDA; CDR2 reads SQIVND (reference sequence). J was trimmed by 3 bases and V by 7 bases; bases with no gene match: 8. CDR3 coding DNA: TGTGCCAGTAAGGGGCTAGCGGGGGGTAACTACAATGAGCAGTTCTTC. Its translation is CASKGLAGGNYNEQFF.

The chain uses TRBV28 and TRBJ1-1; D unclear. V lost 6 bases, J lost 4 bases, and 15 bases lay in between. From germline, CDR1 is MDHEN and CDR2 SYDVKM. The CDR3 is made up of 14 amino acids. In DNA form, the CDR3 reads TGTGCCAGCAGACGGAGCGGGGAGGTCACTGAAGCTTTCTTT. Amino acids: CASRRSGEVTEAFF.